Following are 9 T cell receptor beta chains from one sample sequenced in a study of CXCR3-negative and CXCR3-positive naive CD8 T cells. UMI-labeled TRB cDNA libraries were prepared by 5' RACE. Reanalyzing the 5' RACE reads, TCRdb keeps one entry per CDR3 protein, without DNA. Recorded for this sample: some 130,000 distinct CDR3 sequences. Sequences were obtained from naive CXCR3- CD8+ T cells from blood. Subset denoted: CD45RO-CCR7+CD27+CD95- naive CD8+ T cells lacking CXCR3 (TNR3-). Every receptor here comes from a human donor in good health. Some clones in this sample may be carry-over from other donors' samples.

The CDR3 loop is CASSLGPAYGYTF. The V call is TRBV11-2, the J call TRBJ1-2. The CDR3 is 13 residues long. Germline CDR1 is SGHAT and CDR2 is FQNNGV.

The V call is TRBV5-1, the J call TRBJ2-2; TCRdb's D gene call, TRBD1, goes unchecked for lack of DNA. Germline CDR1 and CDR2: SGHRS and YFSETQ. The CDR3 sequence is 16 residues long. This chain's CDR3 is CASSGRQGRDTGELFF. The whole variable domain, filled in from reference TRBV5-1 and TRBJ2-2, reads KAGVTQTPRYLIKTRGQQVTLSCSPISGHRSVSWYQQTPGQGLQFLFEYFSETQRNKGNFPGRFSGRQFSNSRSEMNVSTLELGDSALYLCASSGRQGRDTGELFFGEGSRLTVL.

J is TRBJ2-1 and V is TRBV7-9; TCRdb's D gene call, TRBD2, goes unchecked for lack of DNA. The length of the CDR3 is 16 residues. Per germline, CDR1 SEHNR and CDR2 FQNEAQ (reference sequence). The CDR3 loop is CASSSSGGPFHNEQFF.

Here the CDR3 reads CASSPGSGTKEDEQYF. V gene TRBV3-1 combines with J gene TRBJ2-7; the TRBD1 assignment by TCRdb is unverifiable without DNA. Germline V lookup: CDR1 LGHDT, CDR2 YNNKEL (reference sequence). The CDR3 covers 16 residues.

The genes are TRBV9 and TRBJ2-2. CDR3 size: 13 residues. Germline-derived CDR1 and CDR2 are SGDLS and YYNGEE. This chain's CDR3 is CASQRSNTGELFF.

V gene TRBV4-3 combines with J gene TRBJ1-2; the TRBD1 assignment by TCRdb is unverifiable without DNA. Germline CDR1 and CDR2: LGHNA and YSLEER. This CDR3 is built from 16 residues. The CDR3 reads CASSQAADRGPYGYTF.

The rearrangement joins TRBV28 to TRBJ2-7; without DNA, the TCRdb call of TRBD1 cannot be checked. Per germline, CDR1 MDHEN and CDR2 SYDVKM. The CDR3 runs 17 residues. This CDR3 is CASSLSIGSQQAYEQYF. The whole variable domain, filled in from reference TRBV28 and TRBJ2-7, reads DVKVTQSSRYLVKRTGEKVFLECVQDMDHENMFWYRQDPGLGLRLIYFSYDVKMKEKGDIPEGYSVSREKKERFSLILESASTNQTSMYLCASSLSIGSQQAYEQYFGPGTRLTVT.

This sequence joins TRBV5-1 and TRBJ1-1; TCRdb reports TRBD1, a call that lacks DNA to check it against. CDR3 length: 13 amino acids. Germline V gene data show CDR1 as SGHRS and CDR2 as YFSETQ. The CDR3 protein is CASSLTRGSEAFF.

The chain's CDR3 is CASSLGVAAETDTQYF. The chain is built from TRBV11-2 and TRBJ2-3. The CDR3 contains 16 residues. CDR1 is SGHAT, CDR2 FQNNGV, per germline.